Described below is a single T cell receptor beta chain sequence and its context. The source of the sample is a study of blood T cell repertoires in COVID-19. Whole-study context: Acute-phase and convalescent COVID-19 samples originated in the United States, Italy and Spain. PBMCs, B-cell-depleted T cells, or T cells provided the cDNA or gDNA that made up the material.

The length of the CDR3 is 15 residues. Trimming pared 3 bases from V and 0 bases from J, leaving 11 bases between. Germline lookup yields CDR1 KGHSH and CDR2 LQKENI. As processed by the authors: Estimation of nucleated cell counts relied on the amplification of reference gene primers. Generated by immunoSEQ multiplex PCR, the TCRdb table keeps only in-frame clones and is missing some. The DNA gave D and trimming, while V, J and clone size come from that table. Found here are about 110,000 clones, 60% to 85% of them singletons; the top ten hold approximately 4.2%. Input material: peripheral blood. The receptor was derived from a human donor in a cohort sampled during active or convalescent COVID-19. The V and J genes are TRBV18 and TRBJ1-1, with D maybe TRBD1 (5 bases). The CDR3: CASSPRQGMNTEAFF. CDR3 DNA sequence: TGTGCCAGCTCACCCCGGCAGGGAATGAACACTGAAGCTTTCTTT.